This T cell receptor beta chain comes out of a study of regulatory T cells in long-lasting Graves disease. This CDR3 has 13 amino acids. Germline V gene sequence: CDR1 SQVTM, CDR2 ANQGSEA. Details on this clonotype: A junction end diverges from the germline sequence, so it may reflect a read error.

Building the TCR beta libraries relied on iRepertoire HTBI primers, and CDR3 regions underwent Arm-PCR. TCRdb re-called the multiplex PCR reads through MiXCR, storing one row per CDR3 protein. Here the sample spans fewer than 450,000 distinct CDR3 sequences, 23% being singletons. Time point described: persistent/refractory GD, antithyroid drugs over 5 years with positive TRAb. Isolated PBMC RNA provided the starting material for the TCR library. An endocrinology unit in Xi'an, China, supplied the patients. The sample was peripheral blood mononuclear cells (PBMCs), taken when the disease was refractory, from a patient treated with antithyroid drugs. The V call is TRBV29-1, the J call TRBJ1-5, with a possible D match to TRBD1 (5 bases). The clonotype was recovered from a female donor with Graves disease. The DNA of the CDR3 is TGCAGCGTCCGACTGGGGCGGGATCAACCCCAGCATTTT. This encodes CSVRLGRDQPQHF.